This T cell receptor beta chain was recorded in a study of blood T cell repertoires in COVID-19 (dated by TCRdb to the early 2020s). Notes on the research overall: Collaborator samples came from the United States, Italy and Spain and covered acute and convalescent phases of COVID-19. The prospective study material was composed of cDNA or gDNA derived from T cells, B-cell-depleted T cells, or PBMCs. The dataset comprised deeply sampled blood TCRbeta repertoires from subjects exposed to, actively infected with, or recovered from COVID-19. A freely available public database, intended as a resource for researchers studying the immune response to SARS-CoV-2, is where the repertoires were released. The samples were drawn from two sources: the first 160 participants of the ongoing ImmuneRACE study, and 1,200 or so subjects contributed by 6 global collaborators. Sample metadata almost always included a de-identified subject ID, COVID-19 status, age in years and sex. Where HLA class I and class II types were available, the types were taken from metadata supplied by the sample provider, not from assay-based typing.

The immunoSEQ Assay, a bias-controlled multiplex PCR, was used to amplify TCRbeta CDR3 regions from genomic DNA. The paper's processing steps were these. Within the assay, amplification of reference gene primers was used to estimate how many nucleated cells each sample contained. Sequence reads were collapsed and filtered to measure the absolute abundance of every unique TCRbeta CDR3 rearrangement. Productive Simpson clonality was computed per sample as the square root of Simpson's diversity index over productive rearrangements. What TCRdb holds here is the immuneACCESS table cut down to in-frame rearrangements. Part of the clones is not present; checked against another copy, under half of the missing clones reflect an unresolved V gene, and the others are unexplained. The V and J calls and clone size were taken over from that table, and D and trimming were inferred from the DNA. This sample gives around 94,000 clones in total; 65% to 85% of them show up just once. The biggest ten clones account for approximately 6.8% of the sample.

As to this clone: The antigen it recognizes is unknown. No much larger clone exists at a distance of one base, and base qualities are not known.

Beyond this particular receptor, the publication reports: The amount of clinical and demographic metadata varied by source and participant and was provided uncurated.

Whole blood was collected in K2EDTA tubes by collaborating institutions according to the institutions' own protocols. For TCRbeta analysis, collaborator samples were shipped as frozen whole blood, as isolated PBMCs, or as DNA extracted from either sample type. CDR1 and CDR2 are drawn from the germline V gene (reference sequence): LGHDT, YNNKEL. Inclusive of the bounding cysteine and phenylalanine, the CDR3 is 15 residues long. The retained sequence is limited to the CDR3, 45 bases, with the frame set at the first base. The germline V end is reduced by 5 bases and the J end by 0 bases; junction bases left unmatched: 5.

This clonotype was sampled from a man in his 60s with acute or convalescent COVID-19. The sample comprised peripheral blood. Recombination linked TRBV3-1 (or the pseudogene TRBV3-2) to TRBJ2-7, with 9 bases in between that match TRBD1. The CDR3 in this case is CASSAPGQGSYEQYF. The nucleotide sequence reads as follows: TGTGCCAGCAGCGCCCCGGGACAGGGCTCCTACGAGCAGTACTTC.